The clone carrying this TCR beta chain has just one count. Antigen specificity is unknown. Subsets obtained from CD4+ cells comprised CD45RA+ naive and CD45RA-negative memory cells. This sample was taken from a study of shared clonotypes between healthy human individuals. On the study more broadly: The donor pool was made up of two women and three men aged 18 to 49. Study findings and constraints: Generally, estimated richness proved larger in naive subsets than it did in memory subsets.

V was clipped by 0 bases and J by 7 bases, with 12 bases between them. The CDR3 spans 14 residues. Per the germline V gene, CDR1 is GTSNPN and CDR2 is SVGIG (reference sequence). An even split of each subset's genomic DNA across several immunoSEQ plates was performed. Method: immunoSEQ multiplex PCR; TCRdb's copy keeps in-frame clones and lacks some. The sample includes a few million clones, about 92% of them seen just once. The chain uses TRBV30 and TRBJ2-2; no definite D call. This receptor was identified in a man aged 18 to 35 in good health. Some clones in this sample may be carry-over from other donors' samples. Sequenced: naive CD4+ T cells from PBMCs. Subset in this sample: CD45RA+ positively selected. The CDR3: CAWSVLFGNGELFF. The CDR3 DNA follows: TGTGCCTGGAGTGTACTGTTCGGAAACGGGGAGCTGTTTTTT.